The 30 T cell receptor beta chains given below trace back to one sample, sequenced in a study of blood T cell repertoires in COVID-19. Profiled with immunoSEQ multiplex PCR; TCRdb holds only in-frame clones, not every one. The table lists under 200,000 clones, roughly 86% of them singletons. What was sequenced was peripheral blood. The source is a man aged 55 to 70 with COVID-19, enrolled during active disease.

The chain has TRBV2 and TRBJ1-2, with unresolved D. The CDR3 has 14 residues. V shed 5 bases and J shed 0 bases, with 10 bases lying between them. CDR1 is SNHLY and CDR2 is FYNNEI in the germline V gene. The CDR3, as DNA: TGTGCCAGCAGTCCCACTTCTGCTAACTATGGCTACACCTTC. Its protein product is CASSPTSANYGYTF.

The rearrangement uses TRBV24-1 and TRBJ2-1; D gene uncertain. The germline gives CDR1 KGHDR, CDR2 SFDVKD. This CDR3 spans 14 amino acids. V lost 4 bases and J 7 bases, leaving 13 bases between the germline ends. The CDR3 nucleotides read TGTGCCACCAGTGAAGCGACGCGTGTGAATGAGCAGTTCTTC. This gives the protein CATSEATRVNEQFF.

The chain carries TRBV7-9 and TRBJ1-5; 9 bases agree with TRBD1. With V trimmed by 1 base and J by 4 bases, 5 bases remained unmatched. Germline CDR1 is SEHNR and CDR2 is FQNEAQ (reference sequence). CDR3 length equals 16 residues. The CDR3 coding sequence is TGTGCCAGCAGCTTAGTCGGACAGGGGAAGAATCAGCCCCAGCATTTT. It translates to CASSLVGQGKNQPQHF.

This chain uses TRBV25-1 with TRBJ1-5, with D perhaps TRBD1 (6 bases). The CDR3 sequence is 14 residues long. V dropped 2 bases and J dropped 2 bases, with 7 bases sitting between them. Germline CDR1 is MGHDK and CDR2 is SYGVNS. The CDR3 sequence is CASSEGGGNQPQHF. Written as DNA, the CDR3 is TGTGCCAGCAGTGAAGGGGGCGGCAATCAGCCCCAGCATTTT.

This clone has a single count. The V gene is TRBV20-1, the J gene TRBJ2-1, with a possible D match to TRBD1 (7 bases). Germline loops: CDR1 DFQATT, CDR2 SNEGSKA (reference sequence). This CDR3 is built from 15 residues. V lost 3 bases, J lost 8 bases, and 20 bases lay in between. CDR3 residues: CSASTGLTGDHEQFF. CDR3 nucleotides: TGCAGTGCTAGTACCGGACTAACAGGGGACCATGAGCAGTTCTTC.

The genes are TRBV5-6 and TRBJ1-2; 8 nucleotides line up with TRBD1. Germline trimming cut 0 bases from V and 8 bases from J; bases unmatched to any gene: 3. The CDR3 is made up of 13 amino acids. Germline-derived CDR1 and CDR2 are SGHDT and YYEEEE. CDR3 bases: TGTGCCAGCAGCTTGGCACAGGGGGGAGGCTACACCTTC. Translated: CASSLAQGGGYTF.

The chain has TRBV28 and TRBJ1-2, with 8 bases matching TRBD1. CDR3 length equals 15 residues. Germline V gene sequence: CDR1 MDHEN, CDR2 SYDVKM. Losses at the gene ends were 6 bases for V and 3 bases for J; bases not matched to a gene: 9. The CDR3: CASRLPGQADYGYTF. As DNA, the CDR3 is TGTGCCAGCAGACTACCGGGACAGGCAGACTATGGCTACACCTTC.

This clone was seen a few times. The chain recombines TRBV30 with TRBJ1-6, with 8 bases matching TRBD1. The CDR3 has 14 amino acids. V shed 0 bases, J shed 9 bases, and the junction held 4 bases outside the gene matches. The germline CDR1 and CDR2 sequences are GTSNPN and SVGIG (reference sequence). The CDR3 sequence: CAWSVRQGFSPLHF. CDR3 in DNA: TGTGCCTGGAGTGTACGACAGGGGTTTTCACCCCTCCACTTT.

This clone has just one count. V usage is TRBV19 and J usage is TRBJ1-2; no clear D gene. CDR3 size: 13 residues. Germline loops: CDR1 LNHDA, CDR2 SQIVND (reference sequence). Between the trimmed V and J ends, which lost 5 bases and 4 bases, there was a span of 11 bases. CDR3 protein: CASSPADFYGYTF. CDR3 nucleotide sequence: TGTGCCAGTAGTCCGGCGGATTTCTATGGCTACACCTTC.

The chain recombines TRBV6-5 with TRBJ1-1; D gene unclear. CDR1 is MNHEY, CDR2 SVGAGI, per germline. CDR3 length: 14 amino acids. Trimming left V 5 bases short and J 1 base short, with 11 bases between. CDR3 sequence (DNA): TGTGCCAGCAGTCCCGGGGAGAAGAACACTGAAGCTTTCTTT. Protein sequence: CASSPGEKNTEAFF.

CDR3 bases: TGTGCCAGCAGTCTGGCGAAGACAGGGACCTACGAGCAGTACTTC. It encodes CASSLAKTGTYEQYF. V gene TRBV27 combines with J gene TRBJ2-7; 7 nucleotides match TRBD1. The trim removed 5 bases at V and 2 bases at J, leaving 9 bases unmatched. CDR3 size: 15 residues. Per the germline V gene, CDR1 is MNHEY and CDR2 is SMNVEV (reference sequence).

V gene TRBV19 combines with J gene TRBJ1-2, with D perhaps TRBD1 (6 bases). CDR1 is LNHDA and CDR2 is SQIVND in the germline V gene (reference sequence). This CDR3 has 15 amino acids. V lost 6 bases and J 4 bases, leaving 18 bases between the germline ends. CDR3 residues: CASRTDKQGPYGYTF. CDR3 bases: TGTGCCAGTAGAACCGACAAACAGGGCCCCTATGGCTACACCTTC.

The chain is built from TRBV2 and TRBJ2-7; maybe TRBD2 (7 bases). The CDR3 contains 16 residues. V was trimmed by 6 bases and J by 0 bases, leaving 18 bases between them. Per germline, CDR1 SNHLY and CDR2 FYNNEI. This CDR3 is CASSRWGGGASYEQYF. Here the CDR3 DNA reads TGTGCCAGCAGCCGCTGGGGCGGGGGCGCCTCCTACGAGCAGTACTTC.

This clone was picked up a small number of times. The V call is TRBV7-9, the J call TRBJ1-3; D remains unclear. The V and J ends lost 1 base and 0 bases respectively, with 10 bases between them. Germline CDR1 is SEHNR and CDR2 is FQNEAQ (reference sequence). The CDR3 has 16 residues. The CDR3 nucleotides read TGTGCCAGCAGCTTAGGTGGTGTCAGCTCTGGAAACACCATATATTTT. Translated: CASSLGGVSSGNTIYF.

V is TRBV29-1 and J is TRBJ2-1, with TRBD1 matching over 9 bases. The junction had 6 bases not matched to a gene; V was cut back by 5 bases and J by 7 bases. Germline V gene lookup returns CDR1 SQVTM and CDR2 ANQGSEA. The CDR3 consists of 13 residues. CDR3 in DNA: TGCAGCGTTCCGGACAGGGGTCTGAATGAGCAGTTCTTC. Residues: CSVPDRGLNEQFF.

The chain combines TRBV6-1 with TRBJ1-1, with D possibly matching TRBD1 (5 bases). The CDR3 covers 16 residues. CDR1 and CDR2 (germline): MNHNS, SASEGT. The ends were cut back, 4 bases at V and 1 base at J, with 16 bases in the middle. The CDR3 loop is CASSVGQGGANTEAFF. CDR3 sequence (DNA): TGTGCCAGCAGTGTTGGCCAGGGAGGGGCGAACACTGAAGCTTTCTTT.

This rearrangement joins TRBV6-5 to TRBJ1-6; 7 bases are shared with TRBD1. Germline V gives CDR1 MNHEY, CDR2 SVGAGI. J gave up 11 bases and V 6 bases, and 7 bases lay outside the gene matches. The CDR3 consists of 13 residues. This CDR3 is CASSRQGNTPLHF. In nucleotides, the CDR3 is TGTGCCAGCAGCAGACAGGGAAACACACCCCTCCACTTT.

This chain connects TRBV14 to TRBJ1-1; no clear D gene. The CDR3 is 18 residues long. With 0 bases removed from V and 1 base from J, the gap between germline ends came to 18 bases. Germline CDR1 SGHDN, CDR2 FVKESK. CDR3 protein: CASSQDGRYWRGNTEAFF. CDR3 nucleotides: TGTGCCAGCAGCCAAGATGGGAGGTATTGGAGAGGGAACACTGAAGCTTTCTTT.

The chain recombines TRBV4-3 with TRBJ1-1, with D unclear. The CDR3 extends over 14 amino acids. V lost 0 bases to trimming and J lost 6 bases, with 11 bases between them. Germline CDR1 LGHNA, CDR2 YSLEER. The CDR3 region is CASSQESGKAEAFF. In nucleotides, the CDR3 is TGCGCCAGCAGCCAAGAGTCCGGGAAAGCTGAAGCTTTCTTT.

The chain joins TRBV5-6 to TRBJ2-7; TRBD2 agrees at 10 bases. Germline trimming cut 4 bases from V and 2 bases from J; bases unmatched to any gene: 6. This CDR3 is built from 15 residues. Germline V gene data show CDR1 as SGHDT and CDR2 as YYEEEE. The CDR3 nucleotides are TGTGCCAGCAGCCTACCTAGCGGGAGCCCCTACGAGCAGTACTTC. It specifies CASSLPSGSPYEQYF.

The chain links TRBV6-5 to TRBJ2-1; TRBD1 agrees at 7 bases. CDR1 is MNHEY, CDR2 SVGAGI, per germline. V was pared by 6 bases and J by 7 bases, with 9 bases of the junction left unmatched. The CDR3 is 14 residues long. This CDR3 is CASSLTGRLNEQFF. CDR3 DNA sequence: TGTGCCAGCAGCTTGACAGGGCGACTAAATGAGCAGTTCTTC.

The genes are TRBV29-1 and TRBJ1-3, with D maybe TRBD1 (6 bases). Trimming stripped 5 bases from V and 0 bases from J, with 11 bases between. CDR3 size: 14 residues. CDR1 and CDR2 (germline): SQVTM, ANQGSEA. CDR3 DNA: TGCAGCGTTAACCAGGGGTCCTCTGGAAACACCATATATTTT. It translates to CSVNQGSSGNTIYF.

V and J are TRBV28 and TRBJ2-1, with D perhaps TRBD1 (6 bases). CDR3 length: 14 residues. Trimming removed 3 bases from V and 9 bases from J, with 15 bases in between. Germline V gene lookup returns CDR1 MDHEN and CDR2 SYDVKM. CDR3 DNA sequence: TGTGCCAGCAGTTTGGGGGACACTAGGCTTGAGCAGTTCTTC. Protein: CASSLGDTRLEQFF.

This rearrangement joins TRBV29-1 to TRBJ1-5, with D tentatively TRBD1 (6 bases). CDR3 length: 12 residues. Germline V gene lookup returns CDR1 SQVTM and CDR2 ANQGSEA. The ends were cut back, 6 bases at V and 4 bases at J, with 10 bases in the middle. The CDR3 DNA follows: TGCAGCGTCCAAGACAGGAATCAGCCCCAGCATTTT. It encodes CSVQDRNQPQHF.

This chain uses TRBV5-4 with TRBJ1-4; no clear D. The V end was cut by 0 bases, the J end by 8 bases, with 8 bases between. The V gene's germline CDR1 is SGHNT and CDR2 YYREEE (reference sequence). This CDR3 contains 13 residues. CDR3 nucleotides: TGTGCCAGCAGCTTGGATGGAGGGGAAAAACTGTTTTTT. Translated: CASSLDGGEKLFF.

This clone was found once. This rearrangement joins TRBV3-1 (or the pseudogene TRBV3-2) to TRBJ2-7; unclear D gene. The V gene lost 1 base and the J gene lost 3 bases, with 7 bases spanning the gap. Germline CDR1 reads LGHDT; CDR2 reads YNNKEL (reference sequence). The CDR3 length is 13 residues. DNA for the CDR3: TGTGCCAGCAGCCAAGCCGACTTCTACGAGCAGTACTTC. Amino acids: CASSQADFYEQYF.

The V call is TRBV5-6, the J call TRBJ2-1; 14 positions agree with TRBD2. Germline CDR1 is SGHDT and CDR2 is YYEEEE. This CDR3 comprises 15 residues. V lost 3 bases to trimming and J lost 8 bases; unmatched junction nucleotides: 4. CDR3 coding DNA: TGTGCCAGCAGCTGGACTAGCGGGGGGTTGGATGAGCAGTTCTTC. Translating it yields CASSWTSGGLDEQFF.

This clone appeared a few times. The chain employs TRBV28 and TRBJ1-3; the D is unclear. Trimming stripped 6 bases from V and 5 bases from J, with 14 bases between. CDR1 is MDHEN and CDR2 is SYDVKM in the germline V gene. The CDR3 covers 14 residues. CDR3 region: CASSPGGSRNTIYF. The CDR3 DNA reads as TGTGCCAGCAGCCCAGGAGGTAGTAGAAACACCATATATTTT.

This clone was seen a few times. The V call is TRBV5-5, the J call TRBJ1-5, with 12 positions matching TRBD1. In germline, CDR1 is SGHKS, CDR2 YYEKEE (reference sequence). V lost 0 bases, J lost 7 bases, and 5 bases stayed unmatched. CDR3 length: 16 amino acids. The CDR3 region is CASSLAGQGAGQPQHF. DNA of the CDR3: TGTGCCAGCAGCTTGGCGGGACAGGGGGCCGGGCAGCCCCAGCATTTT.

The chain combines TRBV19 with TRBJ1-5; TRBD1 matches 8 bases. CDR1 is LNHDA, CDR2 SQIVND, per germline (reference sequence). The CDR3 runs 17 residues. Trimming removed 3 bases from V and 0 bases from J; junction bases left unmatched: 7. CDR3 in amino acids: CASSMGLTGASNQPQHF. As DNA, the CDR3 is TGTGCCAGTAGTATGGGGTTGACAGGGGCTAGCAATCAGCCCCAGCATTTT.